The 8 T cell receptor beta chains below all came from one sample that was sequenced in a study of control samples from healthy donors and cancer patients. The data were produced by immunoSEQ multiplex PCR, yet TCRdb's version contains in-frame clones alone and is incomplete. The sample contains about 180,000 clones, around 89% of which appear only once. Sequenced input: blood. The receptors derive from a woman aged 50 to 65 in good health.

The J gene is TRBJ2-1, the V gene TRBV28, with D possibly being TRBD2 (5 bases). The CDR3 totals 15 residues. The germline V gene has CDR1 MDHEN and CDR2 SYDVKM. V lost 1 base and J 0 bases, leaving 7 bases between the germline ends. The CDR3 DNA follows: TGTGCCAGCAGTTTATCGGGGAGCTCCTACAATGAGCAGTTCTTC. As protein: CASSLSGSSYNEQFF. Based on the CDR3 plus reference TRBV28 and TRBJ2-1, the full variable domain is DVKVTQSSRYLVKRTGEKVFLECVQDMDHENMFWYRQDPGLGLRLIYFSYDVKMKEKGDIPEGYSVSREKKERFSLILESASTNQTSMYLCASSLSGSSYNEQFFGPGTRLTVL.

The rearrangement links TRBV28 to TRBJ1-5, with 9 bases matching TRBD1. This CDR3 comprises 14 residues. Germline trimming cut 5 bases from V and 5 bases from J; bases unmatched to any gene: 4. Germline lookup yields CDR1 MDHEN and CDR2 SYDVKM. This chain's CDR3 is CASSTRQGDQPQHF. In DNA, the CDR3 is TGTGCCAGCAGTACCCGACAGGGGGATCAGCCCCAGCATTTT.

This clone was recorded a few times. The chain couples TRBV3-1 (or the pseudogene TRBV3-2) to TRBJ1-2, with TRBD1 matching over 7 bases. The CDR3 runs to 15 residues. From germline, CDR1 is LGHDT and CDR2 YNNKEL (reference sequence). V lost 0 bases to trimming and J lost 7 bases; unmatched junction nucleotides: 8. In nucleotides, the CDR3 is TGTGCCAGCAGCCAAGAAGGAGGGGGCGCTTCTGGCTACACCTTC. This encodes CASSQEGGGASGYTF.

The chain recombines TRBV28 with TRBJ2-7, with D perhaps TRBD1 (6 bases). CDR3 length equals 13 residues. Germline assignment: CDR1 MDHEN and CDR2 SYDVKM. Between the trimmed V and J ends, which lost 6 bases and 6 bases, there was a span of 15 bases. CDR3 DNA sequence: TGTGCCAGCAGCCCCCCTAAGACAGGCGAGCAGTACTTC. Protein: CASSPPKTGEQYF. The full variable domain, completed using reference TRBV28 and TRBJ2-7, is DVKVTQSSRYLVKRTGEKVFLECVQDMDHENMFWYRQDPGLGLRLIYFSYDVKMKEKGDIPEGYSVSREKKERFSLILESASTNQTSMYLCASSPPKTGEQYFGPGTRLTVT.

J is TRBJ1-1 and V is TRBV5-1, with D perhaps matching TRBD1 (5 bases). This CDR3 spans 14 amino acids. CDR1 is SGHRS and CDR2 is YFSETQ in the germline V gene. V gave up 0 bases and J gave up 10 bases, with 16 bases separating them. CDR3 nucleotide sequence: TGCGCCAGCAGCTTGGGGGGACTCCGGGAGGTAGCTTTCTTT. This sequence encodes CASSLGGLREVAFF. Full variable domain (outside the CDR3, taken from reference TRBV5-1 and TRBJ1-1): KAGVTQTPRYLIKTRGQQVTLSCSPISGHRSVSWYQQTPGQGLQFLFEYFSETQRNKGNFPGRFSGRQFSNSRSEMNVSTLELGDSALYLCASSLGGLREVAFFGQGTRLTVV.

The chain employs TRBV11-2 and TRBJ1-1; D ambiguous. The CDR3 runs 14 residues. Germline V gene sequence: CDR1 SGHAT, CDR2 FQNNGV. Trimming removed 0 bases at V and 5 bases at J, with 10 bases between. For the CDR3, the DNA is TGTGCCAGCAGCTTAGATTGGACGCAGACTGAAGCTTTCTTT. Encoded protein: CASSLDWTQTEAFF. The full variable domain, its missing parts supplied by reference TRBV11-2 and TRBJ1-1, is EAGVAQSPRYKIIEKRQSVAFWCNPISGHATLYWYQQILGQGPKLLIQFQNNGVVDDSQLPKDRFSAERLKGVDSTLKIQPAKLEDSAVYLCASSLDWTQTEAFFGQGTRLTVV.

This clone was counted a single time. J is TRBJ1-3 and V is TRBV3-1 (or the pseudogene TRBV3-2); D uncertain. The CDR3 has 15 residues. The V gene lost 1 base and the J gene lost 0 bases, with 7 bases spanning the gap. Germline CDR1 reads LGHDT; CDR2 reads YNNKEL (reference sequence). The CDR3 nucleotides read TGTGCCAGCAGCCAAGGCGGCTTCTCTGGAAACACCATATATTTT. Its translation: CASSQGGFSGNTIYF.

The V gene is TRBV4-2, the J gene TRBJ1-3; 9 nucleotides align to TRBD1. The CDR3 contains 16 residues. CDR1 is LGHNA and CDR2 is YNFKEQ in the germline V gene. Germline trimming cut 1 base from V and 0 bases from J; bases unmatched to any gene: 1. The CDR3 spells CASSQGTGASGNTIYF. As DNA, the CDR3 is TGTGCCAGCAGCCAAGGGACAGGGGCCTCTGGAAACACCATATATTTT.